The next 2 T cell receptor beta chains were all read from a single sample in a study of blood T cell repertoires in COVID-19. Produced via immunoSEQ multiplex PCR; TCRdb's table is partial and in-frame only. Of approximately 470,000 clones in the sample, approximately 85% were seen once. The sample taken for sequencing was peripheral blood. These receptors were obtained from a human donor in a cohort sampled during active COVID-19.

The chain is built from TRBV7-9 and TRBJ2-7; maybe TRBD1 (6 bases). V was cut by 5 bases and J by 3 bases, with 23 bases left in between. From germline, CDR1 is SEHNR and CDR2 FQNEAQ (reference sequence). The CDR3 extends over 17 amino acids. CDR3 sequence reads: CASSPNIGQSKIYEQYF. The CDR3 DNA is TGTGCCAGCAGCCCGAACATAGGACAGAGTAAGATCTACGAGCAGTACTTC.

V usage is TRBV19 and J usage is TRBJ1-3, with 8 bases that match TRBD1. There are 14 residues in the CDR3. The V and J ends lost 3 bases and 7 bases, in that order; junction bases with no gene match: 5. Germline loops: CDR1 LNHDA, CDR2 SQIVND (reference sequence). Here the CDR3 DNA reads TGTGCCAGTAGTATGGGACAGGCAGGGAACACCATATATTTT. It specifies CASSMGQAGNTIYF. The full variable domain, in which reference TRBV19 and TRBJ1-3 provide the parts outside the CDR3, is DGGITQSPKYLFRKEGQNVTLSCEQNLNHDAMYWYRQDPGQGLRLIYYSQIVNDFQKGDIAEGYSVSREKKESFPLTVTSAQKNPTAFYLCASSMGQAGNTIYFGEGSWLTVV.